A single sample is the source of the 18 T cell receptor beta chains below, sequenced in a study of blood T cell repertoires in COVID-19 (dated by TCRdb to the early 2020s). The library was made by the immunoSEQ multiplex PCR assay. As stored in TCRdb, this immuneACCESS dataset retains in-frame rearrangements with V and J assigned. A fraction of the clones does not appear; measured against another copy, unresolved V genes explain less than half of the discrepancy, and the remainder lacks a known reason. Within this sample are about 190,000 clones, with 70% to 85% of them counted one time only. The ten largest clonotypes hold about 5% of the sample. The sample was peripheral blood. The receptors originated from a woman in her twenties or thirties with acute or convalescent COVID-19.

V is TRBV7-8 and J is TRBJ2-2, with TRBD2 matching over 12 bases. This CDR3 spans 13 amino acids. With V trimmed by 8 bases and J by 8 bases, 3 bases remained unmatched. In germline, CDR1 is SGHVS, CDR2 FQNEAQ. The CDR3 DNA reads as TGTGCCAGCGGACTAGCGGGATTAGGGGAGCTGTTTTTT. It specifies CASGLAGLGELFF.

The V and J genes are TRBV28 and TRBJ2-7, with TRBD2 matching over 14 bases. Germline-derived CDR1 and CDR2 are MDHEN and SYDVKM. There are 15 residues in the CDR3. V dropped 5 bases and J dropped 2; count of bases not matched to a gene: 2. CDR3 in DNA: TGTGCCAGCAGTGCGGGACTAGCGGGGGCCTACGAGCAGTACTTC. This codes for CASSAGLAGAYEQYF.

The rearrangement joins TRBV5-1 to TRBJ2-7, with 8 bases fitting TRBD1. J was trimmed by 11 bases and V by 0 bases; bases with no gene match: 10. The CDR3 extends over 14 amino acids. The germline V gene encodes CDR1 SGHRS and CDR2 YFSETQ. This chain's CDR3 is CASSLGTGGSDEYF. CDR3 DNA: TGCGCCAGCAGCTTGGGCACAGGGGGAAGCGATGAGTACTTC.

The V gene is TRBV30, the J gene TRBJ2-7, with 9 bases matching TRBD2. Unmatched junction bases numbered 6, after V lost 0 bases and J lost 3 bases. The length of the CDR3 is 15 residues. Germline values: CDR1 GTSNPN, CDR2 SVGIG (reference sequence). CDR3 nucleotides: TGTGCCTGGAGTGTACTCACTAGCGGGCACTACGAGCAGTACTTC. Translated, it gives CAWSVLTSGHYEQYF.

The table lists this clone with a count of one. The genes are TRBV19 and TRBJ1-5; 8 nucleotides align to TRBD1. Losses at the gene ends were 3 bases for V and 6 bases for J; bases not matched to a gene: 4. CDR1 LNHDA and CDR2 SQIVND come from the germline V gene (reference sequence). The CDR3 length is 14 residues. CDR3 sequence: CASSISGGSQPQHF. CDR3 nucleotides: TGTGCCAGTAGTATCTCAGGGGGCTCTCAGCCCCAGCATTTT.

This clone came up a few times. The chain recombines TRBV5-1 with TRBJ2-1, with D uncertain. The V end lost 2 bases, the J end lost 1 base, and 7 bases lay between the germline ends. Germline V gene sequence: CDR1 SGHRS, CDR2 YFSETQ. CDR3 length equals 14 residues. CDR3 sequence: CASSFSRSYNEQFF. CDR3 nucleotides: TGCGCCAGCAGCTTTAGCCGTTCCTACAATGAGCAGTTCTTC.

The rearrangement links TRBV30 to TRBJ2-5; 11 bases align to TRBD1. This CDR3 is built from 14 residues. Unmatched junction bases numbered 9, after V lost 8 bases and J lost 4 bases. CDR1 and CDR2 from the germline V gene are GTSNPN and SVGIG (reference sequence). The CDR3 DNA is TGTGCCGCCGATCGGGACAGGGGGGCAGAGACCCAGTACTTC. Its protein is CAADRDRGAETQYF.

This clone came up a few times. The rearrangement uses TRBV30 and TRBJ1-5; 7 bases line up with TRBD1. Unmatched junction bases numbered 7, after V lost 1 base and J lost 4 bases. This CDR3 region has 15 residues. Looked up from germline, CDR1 is GTSNPN and CDR2 is SVGIG (reference sequence). CDR3 sequence reads: CAWSAGTGANQPQHF. DNA of the CDR3: TGTGCCTGGAGTGCGGGTACAGGGGCTAATCAGCCCCAGCATTTT.

The rearrangement joins TRBV6-5 to TRBJ1-4, with a possible D match to TRBD1 (5 bases). Germline CDR1 and CDR2: MNHEY and SVGAGI. V was clipped by 6 bases and J by 5 bases, with 16 bases between them. The length of the CDR3 is 15 residues. The CDR3 DNA follows: TGTGCCAGCAGCAATCAGGGCAACTCGAATGAAAAACTGTTTTTT. Its translation: CASSNQGNSNEKLFF.

V and J are TRBV6-2 or TRBV6-3 and TRBJ2-7; D may be TRBD2 (5 bases). Germline V gene sequence: CDR1 MNHEY, CDR2 SVGEGT. The CDR3 extends over 13 amino acids. V lost 0 bases and J 4 bases, leaving 7 bases between the germline ends. CDR3 sequence (DNA): TGTGCCAGCAGTTACTCAGAGGGTTACGAGCAGTACTTC. Amino acid sequence: CASSYSEGYEQYF.

J is TRBJ2-3 and V is TRBV15; possibly TRBD1 for D (6 bases). CDR3 length equals 15 residues. The V and J ends lost 1 base and 2 bases respectively, with 10 bases between them. Per germline, CDR1 LNHNV and CDR2 YYDKDF (reference sequence). The CDR3 nucleotides read TGTGCCACCAGCAGAGCGGGACAAAACACAGATACGCAGTATTTT. Translated, it gives CATSRAGQNTDTQYF.

This clone was detected only a few times. The chain employs TRBV19 and TRBJ1-4; 8 positions match TRBD1. V lost 7 bases to trimming and J lost 8 bases; unmatched junction nucleotides: 15. The CDR3 loop spans 16 amino acids. Germline V CDR1 and CDR2: LNHDA, SQIVND (reference sequence). In DNA form, the CDR3 reads TGTGCCAGTATGATAGGACAGGGCGGATTTGAGGAAAAACTGTTTTTT. Translating gives CASMIGQGGFEEKLFF.

This chain connects TRBV10-3 to TRBJ2-7, with 10 bases matching TRBD1. This CDR3 is built from 17 residues. Germline lookup yields CDR1 ENHRY and CDR2 SYGVKD. J gave up 2 bases and V 4 bases, and 11 bases lay outside the gene matches. CDR3 sequence: CAISGTRTGGDAYEQYF. CDR3 in DNA: TGTGCCATCAGTGGGACCAGGACAGGGGGAGACGCCTACGAGCAGTACTTC.

The chain has TRBV28 and TRBJ1-2; possible D gene TRBD1, 5 bases. Trimming left V 8 bases short and J 3 bases short, with 10 bases between. CDR3 length: 12 amino acids. Germline V CDR1 and CDR2: MDHEN, SYDVKM. The CDR3 loop reads CASGRADYGYTF. As DNA, the CDR3 is TGTGCCAGCGGCAGGGCCGACTATGGCTACACCTTC.

V gene TRBV18 combines with J gene TRBJ1-1, with D unresolved. V lost 4 bases, J lost 3 bases, and 9 bases lay in between. The length of the CDR3 is 13 residues. Germline lookup yields CDR1 KGHSH and CDR2 LQKENI. The CDR3 spells CASSRVRYTEAFF. DNA of the CDR3: TGTGCCAGCTCACGAGTGAGATACACTGAAGCTTTCTTT.

The V and J genes are TRBV11-3 and TRBJ2-2; D gene uncertain. The CDR3 totals 13 residues. Germline V lookup: CDR1 SGHNT, CDR2 YENEEA. The V gene lost 3 bases and the J gene lost 6 bases, with 8 bases spanning the gap. This chain's CDR3 is CASSLGRAGELFF. The CDR3 DNA sequence: TGTGCCAGCAGCTTGGGCCGCGCCGGGGAGCTGTTTTTT.

This clone is a singleton in its sample. The J gene is TRBJ2-3, the V gene TRBV11-2, with no clear D. V lost 4 bases and J lost 5, with 4 bases in between. Germline values: CDR1 SGHAT, CDR2 FQNNGV. The CDR3 runs 11 residues. The CDR3 DNA sequence: TGTGCCAGCAGCTCTAGAGATACGCAGTATTTT. Its protein product is CASSSRDTQYF. Full variable domain (rest looked up from reference TRBV11-2 and TRBJ2-3): EAGVAQSPRYKIIEKRQSVAFWCNPISGHATLYWYQQILGQGPKLLIQFQNNGVVDDSQLPKDRFSAERLKGVDSTLKIQPAKLEDSAVYLCASSSRDTQYFGPGTRLTVL.

V gene TRBV27 combines with J gene TRBJ1-6; 9 positions agree with TRBD1. The CDR3 has 17 amino acids. CDR1 is MNHEY, CDR2 SMNVEV, per germline (reference sequence). V gave up 3 bases and J gave up 5 bases; unmatched junction bases: 8. CDR3 protein: CASSLGQGGPNNSPLHF. The CDR3 DNA reads TGTGCCAGCAGTTTGGGACAGGGCGGGCCTAATAATTCACCCCTCCACTTT.